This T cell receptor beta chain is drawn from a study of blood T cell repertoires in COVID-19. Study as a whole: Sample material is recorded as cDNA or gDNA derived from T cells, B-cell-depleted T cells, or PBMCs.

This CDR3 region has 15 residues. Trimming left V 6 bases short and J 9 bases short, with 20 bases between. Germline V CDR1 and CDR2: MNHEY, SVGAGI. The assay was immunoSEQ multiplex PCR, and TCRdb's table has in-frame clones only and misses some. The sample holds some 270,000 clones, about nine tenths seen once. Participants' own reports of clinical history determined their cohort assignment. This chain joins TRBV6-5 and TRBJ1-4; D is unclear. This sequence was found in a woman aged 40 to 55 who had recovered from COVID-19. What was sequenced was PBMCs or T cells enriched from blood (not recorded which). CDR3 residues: CASRMDWERSQKLFF. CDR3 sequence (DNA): TGTGCCAGCAGGATGGACTGGGAACGGTCGCAAAAACTGTTTTTT.